Below, 7 T cell receptor beta chains from the same sample are listed, as sequenced in a study of CD8+CD57+ T cells in acquired aplastic anemia. Genomic DNA templated the TCR beta VDJ and CDR3 profiling. One entry per CDR3 protein results from TCRdb running MiXCR on the reads. The sample lists around 140,000 distinct CDR3 sequences, roughly 40% seen once, with 8% to 9% in the top ten. Sequenced material: sorted CD4+, CD8+, or CD8+CD57+ T cells (not recorded which) from PBMCs. These receptors were obtained from a human donor in good health, serving as a control.

This clonotype came up many times. This chain uses TRBV9 with TRBJ1-2; tentative D call: TRBD1 (5 bases). Germline assignment: CDR1 SGDLS and CDR2 YYNGEE. V dropped 0 bases and J dropped 9 bases, with 18 bases sitting between them. This CDR3 has 15 residues. CDR3 bases: TGTGCCAGCAGCGTAGCTCCCAAAGGGGAGGGTAGCTACACCTTC. Its translation is CASSVAPKGEGSYTF.

This clonotype was seen a handful of times. The chain links TRBV2 to TRBJ1-4; D not certain. V gave up 3 bases and J gave up 7 bases, with 12 bases separating them. Germline V lookup: CDR1 SNHLY, CDR2 FYNNEI. The CDR3 has 14 residues. Here the CDR3 DNA reads TGTGCCAGCAGTGACCTCTGGTCTCCTGAAAAACTGTTTTTT. Protein product: CASSDLWSPEKLFF.

In the case of this clonotype: A single base separates this from a much larger clone, so it may be a read error. The chain links TRBV30 to TRBJ2-1, with D tentatively TRBD2 (5 bases). Germline assignment: CDR1 GTSNPN and CDR2 SVGIG (reference sequence). This CDR3 comprises 13 residues. Between the trimmed V and J ends, which lost 2 bases and 8 bases, there was a span of 13 bases. DNA of the CDR3: TGTGCCTGGAGTCCTCCAGCGGTGGATGAGCAGTTCTTC. It encodes CAWSPPAVDEQFF.

The chain carries TRBV24-1 and TRBJ1-6; the match to TRBD1 covers 8 bases. Germline CDR1 reads KGHDR; CDR2 reads SFDVKD. Unmatched junction bases numbered 3, after V lost 5 bases and J lost 7 bases. The CDR3 has 14 amino acids. The CDR3 sequence: CATSARGPNSPLHF. CDR3 nucleotide sequence: TGTGCCACCAGTGCCAGGGGGCCGAATTCACCCCTCCACTTT.

The chain is built from TRBV10-3 and TRBJ2-4; weak D call: TRBD2 (5 bases). The CDR3 extends over 15 amino acids. CDR1 ENHRY and CDR2 SYGVKD come from the germline V gene. Trimming removed 10 bases from V and 2 bases from J, with 18 bases in between. The CDR3 nucleotides are TGTGCCACCGGACGGGATGGTTTCCCCAAAAACATTCAGTACTTC. This translates into CATGRDGFPKNIQYF.

The chain links TRBV14 to TRBJ1-2, with 7 bases that match TRBD1. This CDR3 is 16 amino acids long. The germline CDR1 and CDR2 sequences are SGHDN and FVKESK. V gave up 4 bases and J gave up 7 bases; unmatched junction bases: 15. Here the CDR3 DNA reads TGTGCCAGCAGCCCACAGGGGCAATGGGGCTTGTGTGGCTACACCTTC. Its translation is CASSPQGQWGLCGYTF.

This chain links TRBV4-3 with TRBJ2-3; 7 bases agree with TRBD1. The V gene end was trimmed by 0 bases and the J gene end by 7 bases; junction bases not matched to a gene: 7. Germline loops: CDR1 LGHNA, CDR2 YSLEER. This CDR3 is 15 amino acids long. The CDR3 nucleotides read TGCGCCAGCAGCCAAGATGGACAGGATCCAAATACGCAGTATTTT. Translating it yields CASSQDGQDPNTQYF.